This T cell receptor (beta chain) comes out of a study of shared clonotypes between healthy human individuals (dated by TCRdb to the early 2020s). Turning to the overall study: The cohort comprised a couple of women and a few men aged 18 to 49 years. For each donor, three plates each were used for CD4 naive and CD4 memory, two plates were used for CD8 naive, and one plate was used for CD8 memory. To estimate repertoire size and how much clonotype sharing occurs between individuals, the study deeply sequenced the blood TCR repertoires of about five healthy adults. Libraries were prepared and TCR repertoires were sequenced by different laboratories using diverse techniques, in order to increase sequencing depth and limit assay-specific biases. Per donor, leukapheresis produced somewhere between about 0.85 and 10 billion PBMCs.

The donors were healthy, HIV-negative adults who had no recently reported acute infections or vaccinations. All donors were Caucasian adults living in Nashville, Tennessee, USA. CD4+ T cells were enriched through magnetic negative selection, after which naive cells were positively selected on CD45RA and the remaining negative fraction served as the memory subset. Blood was collected by leukapheresis, and PBMCs were isolated by Ficoll-Histopaque density gradient centrifugation and then cryopreserved in liquid nitrogen vapor phase. Analytical flow cytometry was used to check the purity and quantity of every magnetically sorted T cell population. From each sorted fraction, genomic DNA was isolated and quantified by UV absorbance on a Nanodrop 2000c. Summary of the overall study and its limitations: Larger estimated clonotype richness was generally found for naive subsets than for memory subsets. Because the study included only a small number of donors, the genetic and exposure-history diversity represented was limited. Rarefaction of sorted-subset datasets indicated incomplete sequencing despite the large sequencing depth. Only blood was sampled, and tissue TCR repertoires likely differ from those in blood. Across a few donors, approximately 4.9% of naive CD4, around 3.5% of naive CD8, about 2.3% of memory CD4, and approximately 0.4% of memory CD8 clonotypes were shared. Pairwise subsampling indicated that sequencing depth was expected to affect the degree of clonotype sharing among donors. Compared with non-shared clonotypes, clonotypes shared by all four sorted-subset donors had higher generation probabilities.

TCR CDR3 regions were amplified from genomic DNA by multiplex PCR using the deep immunoSEQ assay. Extracted genomic DNA from each cell subset was spread evenly across all wells of several immunoSEQ 96-well plates, with each plate serving as a replicate. For sorted subsets, each replicate PCR was loaded with about 200 ng genomic DNA, equivalent to about 33,000 T cell genomes. The purified libraries were quantified using a Qubit 3.0 fluorometer, sized with a Bioanalyzer 2100, and then quantified again using the KAPA Library Quantification kit. Every immunoSEQ 96-well plate was sequenced on a dedicated single-read 150-cycle Illumina NextSeq 550 flow cell. The authors processed their data as follows. Because only junctional sequences without quality scores were contained in the immunoSEQ output, filtering matching that applied to full-length reads could not be performed. Sequences were annotated with PyIR, a Python wrapper for IgBLAST v1.9, and V/J genes and CDR3 were assigned using IMGT germline references. Any read was removed if the V/J assignment was weak (E-value above 1e-6), the CDR3 was missing, or the read contained stop codons, out-of-frame junctions, or ambiguous translated residues. V3J clonotypes were defined as sequences sharing an identical inferred V gene, J gene, and CDR3 amino acid sequence. To compute the percentage overlap between repertoires, the number of shared unique clonotypes was divided by the size of the smaller repertoire. Richness of each repertoire was evaluated using RTK rarefaction, the Chao1 estimator, and Recon v2.1 estimates of unobserved clonotypes. For all TCRbeta clonotypes obtained by the gDNA method from a few donors, generation probabilities were computed with OLGA. TCRdb re-hosts the immuneACCESS table, in-frame sequences only. Its copies lack some clones; in the studies checked, an unresolved V gene accounts for under half of them, and the cause for the rest is not known. V and J calls and clone size are copied from that table; D and trimming were computed from the DNA. Counted in this sample were some 2,500,000 clones; 80% to 95% of them appeared once. Jointly, the top ten make up around 0.4% of the sample.

Worth noting for this clone: Its cognate antigen has yet to be identified. One base away there is no much larger clone; base qualities are not given.

According to the germline V gene, CDR1 reads SGHAT and CDR2 reads FQNNGV. The CDR3 starts with the cysteine, ends with the phenylalanine, and has 15 residues. Of all the DNA, just the CDR3 is kept, 45 bases in frame from base 1. For this chain, trimming is 4 bases at the V end and 2 bases at the J end, and the number of junction bases without a gene match is 7. Source material: naive CD4+ T cells from PBMCs. Explained via the paper, the cell subset or site label denotes: CD45RA+ positively selected. The clonotype was recovered from a young man in good health. Some clones in this sample may be carry-over from other donors' samples. In this chain, TRBV11-2 is recombined with TRBJ2-5, and 7 junction bases match TRBD1. The base sequence is TGTGCCAGCAGCTGGCCAGAGACAGGGCAAGAGACCCAGTACTTC. This is translated as CASSWPETGQETQYF.